A selection of T cell receptor beta chains follows, all from one sample in a study of CD8+CD57+ T cells in acquired aplastic anemia. MiXCR, run by TCRdb on the reads, gives a single entry per CDR3 protein. Of about 210,000 distinct CDR3 sequences listed, 60% to 65% are singletons. The sample comprised sorted CD4+, CD8+, or CD8+CD57+ T cells (not recorded which) from PBMCs. The receptors here all came from a human donor in good health. Each CDR3 is given without its conserved first and last residue.

V: TRBV11-3; J: TRBJ2-7; CDR3: ASSTTGQGGHEQY
V: TRBV20-1; J: TRBJ2-7; CDR3: SARYRTPTYEQY
V: TRBV7-8; J: TRBJ2-2; CDR3: ASYPKRLASNTGELF
V: TRBV6-5; J: TRBJ1-2; CDR3: ASSYGGRAYGYT
V: TRBV20-1; J: TRBJ2-5; CDR3: SASLPRAQQTQY
V: TRBV5-1; J: TRBJ1-2; CDR3: ASSFGGTGGEGYT
V: TRBV19; J: TRBJ1-1; CDR3: ASSMLTGLNTEAF
V: TRBV2; J: TRBJ1-1; CDR3: ASSEMNTEAF
V: TRBV7-3; J: TRBJ2-5; CDR3: ASSLLPTSQETQY
V: TRBV20-1; J: TRBJ1-6; CDR3: SAREGGQGAKASPLH
V: TRBV10-3; J: TRBJ2-7; CDR3: PISDAYPYEQY